These 11 T cell receptor beta chains originate from one sample sequenced in a study of CXCR3-negative and CXCR3-positive naive CD8 T cells. The authors made the TRB cDNA libraries by 5' RACE using UMI labels. TCRdb re-called the 5' RACE reads and gives one entry per CDR3 protein, without DNA. The sample data list 55,000 to 75,000 distinct CDR3 sequences. The study's findings and limits: When CXCR3-positive naive cells were set against CXCR3-negative naive cells, the former had more hydrophobic TRB CDR3s.

These TCRs are of unknown antigen specificity. Sequenced: naive CXCR3+ CD8+ T cells from blood. The subset was: CD45RO-CCR7+CD27+CD95- naive CD8+ T cells expressing CXCR3 (TNR3+). The receptors originated from a human donor in good health. Some clones in this sample may be carry-over from other donors' samples.

V and J are TRBV7-8 and TRBJ1-6. Germline-derived CDR1 and CDR2 are SGHVS and FQNEAQ. The CDR3 loop spans 13 amino acids. The chain's CDR3 is CASSLVDNSPLHF. The full variable domain, with the rest looked up from reference TRBV7-8 and TRBJ1-6, is GAGVSQSPRYKVAKRGQDVALRCDPISGHVSLFWYQQALGQGPEFLTYFQNEAQLDKSGLPSDRFFAERPEGSVSTLKIQRTQQEDSAVYLCASSLVDNSPLHFGNGTRLTVT.

V usage is TRBV5-1 and J usage is TRBJ2-7. The length of the CDR3 is 13 residues. Germline values: CDR1 SGHRS, CDR2 YFSETQ. This chain's CDR3 is CASSYGSPYEQYF. The variable domain in full, completed from reference TRBV5-1 and TRBJ2-7, reads KAGVTQTPRYLIKTRGQQVTLSCSPISGHRSVSWYQQTPGQGLQFLFEYFSETQRNKGNFPGRFSGRQFSNSRSEMNVSTLELGDSALYLCASSYGSPYEQYFGPGTRLTVT.

The rearrangement joins TRBV7-9 to TRBJ2-3. Germline values: CDR1 SEHNR, CDR2 FQNEAQ (reference sequence). This CDR3 spans 13 amino acids. The CDR3 loop reads CASSSIHTDTQYF.

The genes are TRBV7-2 and TRBJ2-7; the D call from TCRdb, TRBD2, cannot be confirmed without DNA. The germline V gene encodes CDR1 SGHTA and CDR2 FQGNSA. This CDR3 is built from 12 residues. This chain's CDR3 is CASRVGGYEQYF. The full variable domain, its missing parts supplied by reference TRBV7-2 and TRBJ2-7, is GAGVSQSPSNKVTEKGKDVELRCDPISGHTALYWYRQSLGQGLEFLIYFQGNSAPDKSGLPSDRFSAERTGGSVSTLTIQRTQQEDSAVYLCASRVGGYEQYFGPGTRLTVT.

The gene calls are TRBV7-9 and TRBJ1-2; there is no DNA to check the TCRdb D call of TRBD1. Germline assignment: CDR1 SEHNR and CDR2 FQNEAQ (reference sequence). This CDR3 has 13 amino acids. The CDR3 protein is CASSLQGSYGYTF.

This chain connects TRBV29-1 to TRBJ1-1; TCRdb's D call, TRBD1, is unchecked because there is no DNA. This CDR3 has 14 amino acids. Germline V gene lookup returns CDR1 SQVTM and CDR2 ANQGSEA. The CDR3 is CSAAPQGANTEAFF.

The CDR3 region is CASSHLAGGLDEQFF. The chain uses TRBV14 and TRBJ2-1; TCRdb lists TRBD2, though no DNA is available to test this call. CDR1 and CDR2 (germline): SGHDN, FVKESK. The CDR3 is 15 amino acids.

The genes are TRBV11-3 and TRBJ2-1; TCRdb indicates TRBD1, and absent DNA this call remains unverified. The germline gives CDR1 SGHNT, CDR2 YENEEA. The CDR3 consists of 17 residues. The CDR3 loop reads CASSLVLGGSANNEQFF.

The chain has TRBV27 and TRBJ1-4. The germline CDR1 and CDR2 sequences are MNHEY and SMNVEV (reference sequence). This CDR3 comprises 14 residues. CDR3: CASSEVGIGEKLFF.

The rearrangement links TRBV7-3 to TRBJ2-1; TCRdb outputs TRBD1, but without DNA this stays unchecked. Germline V gives CDR1 SGHTA, CDR2 FQGTGA. CDR3 length: 16 residues. The CDR3 reads CASSFGGATRADEQFF.

The J gene is TRBJ2-1, the V gene TRBV6-2 or TRBV6-3; the TRBD2 assignment by TCRdb is unverifiable without DNA. Germline V gene sequence: CDR1 MNHEY, CDR2 SVGEGT. The CDR3 length is 16 residues. The CDR3 protein is CASSYSGLGYVNEQFF.